A selection of T cell receptor beta chains follows, all from one sample in a study of monozygotic twins with inflammatory bowel disease. TCRdb re-called the 5' RACE reads and gives one entry per CDR3 protein, without DNA. This sample carries some 150,000 distinct CDR3 sequences, with 2.4% going to the ten biggest clones. Sequencing was performed on blood. The source of these receptors is a human donor with ulcerative colitis or Crohn's disease, or a healthy co-twin of an affected twin (not recorded which). Both conserved end residues are part of each CDR3.

TRBV28	TRBJ1-3	CASIGDTPTGGNTIYF
TRBV10-3	TRBJ2-1	CAISESKGRRSSYNEQFF
TRBV20-1	TRBJ2-1	CSARDRQGAYNEQFF
TRBV7-9	TRBJ2-7	CASSLQGGDEQYF
TRBV12-3/TRBV12-4	TRBJ2-1	CASSLISRRGSYNEQFF
TRBV5-1	TRBJ1-5	CASSLDSGTDQPQHF
TRBV27	TRBJ1-3	CASSPRTGNPIYF
TRBV2	TRBJ2-3	CASSADPTGTDTQYF
TRBV7-6	TRBJ2-7	CASSGDRYEQYF
TRBV28	TRBJ1-5	CASTTQGLPQHF
TRBV7-3	TRBJ2-7	CASSLTTAYEQYF
TRBV19	TRBJ2-4	CASSPRTAEAKNIQYF
TRBV5-1	TRBJ1-4	CASSSGLTNEKLFF
TRBV5-1	TRBJ1-1	CASSPGSVRTTEAFF
TRBV5-1	TRBJ1-1	CASSLPEGNTEAFF
TRBV5-1	TRBJ1-1	CASSLGYRQGVATAEAFF
TRBV6-2/TRBV6-3	TRBJ2-1	CASSLVAGGYNEQFF
TRBV19	TRBJ1-5	CASSMSRDSNQPQHF
TRBV11-2	TRBJ1-5	CASSFGLGQPQHF
TRBV7-3	TRBJ2-5	CASSPGTRETQYF
TRBV7-8	TRBJ2-1	CASSLRQINEQFF
TRBV20-1	TRBJ2-1	CSAIGTSGSNLNEQFF
TRBV6-2/TRBV6-3	TRBJ1-5	CASSYPNRDRERSNQPQHF
TRBV20-1	TRBJ2-7	CSARDYGGFTYEQYF
TRBV25-1	TRBJ2-7	CASGLTGEAYEQYF